The present T cell receptor (beta chain) was sequenced within a study of shared clonotypes between healthy human individuals. Study overall: The donors, a couple of women and a few men, were aged 18 to 49. Study outcomes and limitations: Non-shared clonotypes were found to have lower generation probabilities than the clonotypes that were shared by all four of the sorted-subset donors.

Method: immunoSEQ multiplex PCR; TCRdb's copy keeps in-frame clones and lacks some. The profile covers roughly 1 million clones, with about 75% appearing a single time and over 1.3% taken by the ten largest. CD4+ cells underwent separation, giving CD45RA+ naive and CD45RA-negative memory subsets. This clone was recorded once. Its antigen remains unidentified. The CDR3 runs to 15 residues. Germline assignment: CDR1 SGHNT and CDR2 YYREEE (reference sequence). Deletions cut 0 bases from V and 0 bases from J, with 8 bases between. The sequencing sample was made of memory CD4+ T cells sorted from blood. As for subset: CD45RA-negative fraction. V usage is TRBV5-4 and J usage is TRBJ2-3; D call uncertain. This clonotype was sampled from a man aged 18 to 29 in good health. This CDR3 is CASSLASSSTDTQYF. CDR3 bases: TGTGCCAGCAGCTTGGCCTCCTCTAGCACAGATACGCAGTATTTT.